This T cell receptor (beta chain) was observed in a study of cytomegalovirus exposure and HLA in healthy donors. CDR1 is SGHRS, CDR2 YFSETQ, per germline. With V trimmed by 3 bases and J by 7 bases, 2 bases remained unmatched. This CDR3 is built from 12 residues. The PCR employed 60 Vbeta primers together with 13 Jbeta primers. TCRdb's copy holds only in-frame clones and misses some; the assay was immunoSEQ multiplex PCR. Among roughly 180,000 clones listed, over 65% were seen once. This receptor was obtained from a female donor in good health and CMV-seronegative. What was sequenced was PBMCs. The chain couples TRBV5-1 to TRBJ1-1; TRBD1 agrees at 8 bases. The DNA of the CDR3 is TGCGCCAGCAGCTCGACAGGGGTTGAAGCTTTCTTT. It encodes CASSSTGVEAFF.